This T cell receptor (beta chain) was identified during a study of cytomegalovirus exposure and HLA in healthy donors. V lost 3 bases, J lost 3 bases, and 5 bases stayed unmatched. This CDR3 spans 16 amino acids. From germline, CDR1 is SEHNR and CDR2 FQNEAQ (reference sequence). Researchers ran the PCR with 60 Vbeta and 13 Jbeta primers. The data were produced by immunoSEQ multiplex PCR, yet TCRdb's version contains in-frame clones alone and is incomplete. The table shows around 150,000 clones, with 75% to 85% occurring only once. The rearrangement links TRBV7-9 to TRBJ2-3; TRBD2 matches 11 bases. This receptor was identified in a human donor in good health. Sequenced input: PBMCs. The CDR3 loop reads CASSFSSSGGTDTQYF. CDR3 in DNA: TGTGCCAGCAGCTTCTCCTCTAGCGGGGGGACAGATACGCAGTATTTT.